Ten or more counts support the clone carrying this T cell receptor (beta chain). What it binds is unknown. These data come from a study of T cell repertoires in cytomegalovirus infection. About the study: Public TCR beta signatures provided an indication of both CMV infection and a matching HLA type.

TCRdb reanalysed the reads using MiXCR and keeps one entry per CDR3 protein. Among around 750,000 distinct CDR3 sequences listed, over 25% were seen once. V was trimmed by 6 bases and J by 2 bases, leaving 10 bases between them. The CDR3 covers 13 residues. The specimen comprised cultured CD8+ T cells from PBMCs, sampled from culture after CMV antigen stimulation. This chain joins TRBV12-3 or TRBV12-4 and TRBJ1-2; a weak D match, TRBD1 (5 bases). The TCR was taken from a human donor in good health (CMV status not recorded). Some clones in this sample may be carry-over from other donors' samples. The CDR3 DNA is TGTGCCAGCAGCACCGGGGGGAACTATGGCTACACCTTC. Its translation: CASSTGGNYGYTF.